What follows is one T cell receptor (beta chain) and its context. Followed longitudinally, the Seattle patients had been enrolled during active infection. This sample was taken from a study of blood T cell repertoires in COVID-19. Turning to the study itself: T cells, B-cell-depleted T cells, or PBMCs supplied cDNA or gDNA.

In the original processing: Amplification of reference gene primers provided the estimated nucleated cell counts. Repertoires were generated with immunoSEQ multiplex PCR, while TCRdb's copy carries only in-frame clones and drops some. V and J calls plus clone size are reproduced from that table; the DNA served to infer D and trimming. In the table there are around 480,000 clones, 70% to 90% of which are singletons. The germline V and J ends were trimmed by 7 bases and 6 bases, with 12 bases remaining between them. The CDR3 is 12 amino acids. CDR1 is MGHDK and CDR2 is SYGVNS in the germline V gene. Sequenced sample: peripheral blood. This chain uses TRBV25-1 with TRBJ1-2, with D possibly TRBD1 on 6 matching bases. The TCR originated in a woman aged 50 to 65 with COVID-19, enrolled during active disease. DNA of the CDR3: TGTGCCAGCACAGCAGGGGCTCATGGCTACACCTTC. It specifies CASTAGAHGYTF.